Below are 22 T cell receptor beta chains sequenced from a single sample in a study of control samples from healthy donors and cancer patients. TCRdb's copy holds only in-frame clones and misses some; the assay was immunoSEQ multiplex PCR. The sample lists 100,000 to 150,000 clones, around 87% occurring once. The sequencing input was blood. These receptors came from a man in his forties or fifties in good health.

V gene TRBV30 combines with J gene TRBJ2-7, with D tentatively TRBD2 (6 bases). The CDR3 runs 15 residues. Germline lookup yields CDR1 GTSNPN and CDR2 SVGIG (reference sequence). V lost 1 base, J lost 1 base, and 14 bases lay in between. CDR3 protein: CAWSGDLWISYEQYF. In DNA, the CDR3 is TGTGCCTGGAGTGGGGACTTATGGATTTCCTACGAGCAGTACTTC. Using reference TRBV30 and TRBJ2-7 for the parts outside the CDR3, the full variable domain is SQTIHQWPATLVQPVGSPLSLECTVEGTSNPNLYWYRQAAGRGLQLLFYSVGIGQISSEVPQNLSASRPQDRQFILSSKKLLLSDSGFYLCAWSGDLWISYEQYFGPGTRLTVT.

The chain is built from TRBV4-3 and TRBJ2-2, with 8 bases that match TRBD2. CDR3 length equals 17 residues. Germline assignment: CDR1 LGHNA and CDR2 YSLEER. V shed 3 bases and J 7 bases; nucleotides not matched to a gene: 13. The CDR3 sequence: CASSQNLAGGKSGELFF. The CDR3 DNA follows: TGCGCCAGCAGCCAGAACCTCGCGGGGGGCAAAAGCGGGGAGCTGTTTTTT.

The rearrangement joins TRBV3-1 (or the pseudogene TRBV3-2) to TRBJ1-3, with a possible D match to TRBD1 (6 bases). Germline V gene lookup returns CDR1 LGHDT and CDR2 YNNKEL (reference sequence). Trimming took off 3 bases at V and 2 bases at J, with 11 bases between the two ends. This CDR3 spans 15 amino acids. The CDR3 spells CASSQQGFTGNTIYF. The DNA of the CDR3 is TGTGCCAGCAGCCAGCAGGGGTTCACTGGAAACACCATATATTTT.

The CDR3 loop reads CASSVVGNSYEQYF. DNA of the CDR3: TGTGCCAGCAGCGTAGTGGGTAACTCCTACGAGCAGTACTTC. The chain is built from TRBV9 and TRBJ2-7, with D uncertain. The V and J ends lost 0 bases and 0 bases respectively, with 7 bases between them. Germline CDR1 SGDLS, CDR2 YYNGEE. The CDR3 loop spans 14 amino acids.

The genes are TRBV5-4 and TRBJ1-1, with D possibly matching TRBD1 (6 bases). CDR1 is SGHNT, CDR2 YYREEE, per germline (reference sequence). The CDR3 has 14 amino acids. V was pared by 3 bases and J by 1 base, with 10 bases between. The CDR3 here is CASSYTGWNTEAFF. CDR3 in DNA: TGTGCCAGCAGCTACACAGGGTGGAACACTGAAGCTTTCTTT. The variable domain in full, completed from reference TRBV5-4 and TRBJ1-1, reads ETGVTQSPTHLIKTRGQQVTLRCSSQSGHNTVSWYQQALGQGPQFIFQYYREEENGRGNFPPRFSGLQFPNYSSELNVNALELDDSALYLCASSYTGWNTEAFFGQGTRLTVV.

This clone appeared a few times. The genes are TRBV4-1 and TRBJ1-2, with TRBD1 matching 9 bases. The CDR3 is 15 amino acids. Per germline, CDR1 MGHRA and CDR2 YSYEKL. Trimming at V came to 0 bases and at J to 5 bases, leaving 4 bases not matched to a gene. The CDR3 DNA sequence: TGCGCCAGCAGCCAAGAGGGGACAGGGCTATATGGCTACACCTTC. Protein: CASSQEGTGLYGYTF.

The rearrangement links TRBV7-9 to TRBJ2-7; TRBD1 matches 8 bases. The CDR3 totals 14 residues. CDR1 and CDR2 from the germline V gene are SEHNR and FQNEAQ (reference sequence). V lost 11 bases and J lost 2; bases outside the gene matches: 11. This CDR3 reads CAVLGQGVTYEQYF. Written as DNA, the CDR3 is TGTGCCGTACTCGGACAGGGAGTTACCTACGAGCAGTACTTC.

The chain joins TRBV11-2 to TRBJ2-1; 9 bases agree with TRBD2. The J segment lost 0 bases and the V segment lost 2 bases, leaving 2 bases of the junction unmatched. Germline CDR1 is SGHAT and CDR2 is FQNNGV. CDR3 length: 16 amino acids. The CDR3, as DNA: TGTGCCAGCAGCTTAAGCGGGGGGCTCTCCTACAATGAGCAGTTCTTC. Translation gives CASSLSGGLSYNEQFF.

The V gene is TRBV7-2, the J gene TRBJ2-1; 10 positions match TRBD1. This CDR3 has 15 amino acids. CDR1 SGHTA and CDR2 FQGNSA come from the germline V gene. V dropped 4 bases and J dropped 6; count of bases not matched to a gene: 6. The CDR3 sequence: CASSSDRGPGNEQFF. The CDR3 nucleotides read TGTGCCAGCAGCTCAGACAGGGGGCCCGGCAATGAGCAGTTCTTC.

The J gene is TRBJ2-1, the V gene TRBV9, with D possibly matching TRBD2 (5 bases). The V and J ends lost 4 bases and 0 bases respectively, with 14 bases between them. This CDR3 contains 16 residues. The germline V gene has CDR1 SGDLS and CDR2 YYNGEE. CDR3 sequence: CASSYKEGSSYNEQFF. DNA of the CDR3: TGTGCCAGCAGCTATAAAGAGGGCAGCTCCTACAATGAGCAGTTCTTC.

The CDR3, as DNA: TGTGCCAGCAGCTTGAGACAGAACTATGGCTACACCTTC. It is translated as CASSLRQNYGYTF. The chain links TRBV11-3 to TRBJ1-2; tentatively, D is TRBD1 (5 bases). There are 13 residues in the CDR3. The V gene's germline CDR1 is SGHNT and CDR2 YENEEA. Trimming left V 3 bases short and J 2 bases short, with 7 bases between.

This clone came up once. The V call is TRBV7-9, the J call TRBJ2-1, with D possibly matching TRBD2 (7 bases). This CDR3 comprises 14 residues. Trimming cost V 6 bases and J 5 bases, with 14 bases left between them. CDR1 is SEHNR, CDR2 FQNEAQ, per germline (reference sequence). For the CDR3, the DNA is TGTGCCAGCAGGATGCGGGGGCCCCACAATGAGCAGTTCTTC. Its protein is CASRMRGPHNEQFF. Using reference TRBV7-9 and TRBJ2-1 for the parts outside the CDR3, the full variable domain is DTGVSQNPRHKITKRGQNVTFRCDPISEHNRLYWYRQTLGQGPEFLTYFQNEAQLEKSRLLSDRFSAERPKGSFSTLEIQRTEQGDSAMYLCASRMRGPHNEQFFGPGTRLTVL.

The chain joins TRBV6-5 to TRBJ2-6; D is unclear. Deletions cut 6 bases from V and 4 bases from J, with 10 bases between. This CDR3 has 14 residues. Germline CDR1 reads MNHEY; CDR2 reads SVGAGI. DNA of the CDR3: TGTGCCAGCAGCCCGCGATCCGGGGCCAACGTCCTGACTTTC. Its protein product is CASSPRSGANVLTF.

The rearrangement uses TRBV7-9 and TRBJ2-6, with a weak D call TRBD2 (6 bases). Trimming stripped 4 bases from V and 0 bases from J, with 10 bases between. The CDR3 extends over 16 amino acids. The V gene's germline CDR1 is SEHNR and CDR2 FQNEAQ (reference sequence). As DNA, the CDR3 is TGTGCCAGCAGCTCGCGGGGACCCTCTGGGGCCAACGTCCTGACTTTC. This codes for CASSSRGPSGANVLTF.

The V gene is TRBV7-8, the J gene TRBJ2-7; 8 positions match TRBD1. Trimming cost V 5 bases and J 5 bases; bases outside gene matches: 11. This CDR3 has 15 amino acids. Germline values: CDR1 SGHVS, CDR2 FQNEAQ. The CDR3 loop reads CASSEPGTGGNEQYF. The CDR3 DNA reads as TGTGCCAGCAGCGAGCCCGGGACAGGTGGCAACGAGCAGTACTTC.

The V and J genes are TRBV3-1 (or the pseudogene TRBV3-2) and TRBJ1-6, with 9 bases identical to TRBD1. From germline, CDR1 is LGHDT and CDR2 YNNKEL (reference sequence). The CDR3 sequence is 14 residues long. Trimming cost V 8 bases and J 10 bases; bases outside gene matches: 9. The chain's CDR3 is CASASDRGRSPLHF. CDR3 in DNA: TGTGCCAGCGCCTCGGACAGGGGCAGATCACCCCTCCACTTT.

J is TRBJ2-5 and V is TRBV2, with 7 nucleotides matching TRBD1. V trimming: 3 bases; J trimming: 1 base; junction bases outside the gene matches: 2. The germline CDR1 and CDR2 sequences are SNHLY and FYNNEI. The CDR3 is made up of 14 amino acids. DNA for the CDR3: TGTGCCAGCAGTGACCCAGGGGGCCAAGAGACCCAGTACTTC. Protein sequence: CASSDPGGQETQYF.

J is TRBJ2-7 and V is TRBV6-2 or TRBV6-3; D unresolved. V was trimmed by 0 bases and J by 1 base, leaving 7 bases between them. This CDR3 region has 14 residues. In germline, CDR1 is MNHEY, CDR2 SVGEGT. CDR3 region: CASSYSPTSYEQYF. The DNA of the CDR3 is TGTGCCAGCAGTTACTCCCCAACTTCCTACGAGCAGTACTTC.

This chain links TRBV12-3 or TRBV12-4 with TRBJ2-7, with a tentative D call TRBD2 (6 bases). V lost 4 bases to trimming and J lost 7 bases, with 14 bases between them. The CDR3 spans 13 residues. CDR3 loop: CASSSRDFGEQYF. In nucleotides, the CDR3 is TGTGCCAGCAGTTCCCGGGACTTCGGGGAGCAGTACTTC.

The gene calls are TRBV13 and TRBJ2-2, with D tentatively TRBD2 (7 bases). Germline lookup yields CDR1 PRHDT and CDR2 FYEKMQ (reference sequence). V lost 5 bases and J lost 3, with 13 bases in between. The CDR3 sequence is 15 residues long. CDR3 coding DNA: TGTGCCAGCAGCGCGCAGGGGAGGGACACCGGGGAGCTGTTTTTT. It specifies CASSAQGRDTGELFF.

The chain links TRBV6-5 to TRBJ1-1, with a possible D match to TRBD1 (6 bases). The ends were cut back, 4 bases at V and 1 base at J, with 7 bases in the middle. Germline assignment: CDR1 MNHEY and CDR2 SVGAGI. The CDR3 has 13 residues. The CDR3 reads CASSSDRNTEAFF. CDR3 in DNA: TGTGCCAGCAGTTCGGACAGGAACACTGAAGCTTTCTTT.

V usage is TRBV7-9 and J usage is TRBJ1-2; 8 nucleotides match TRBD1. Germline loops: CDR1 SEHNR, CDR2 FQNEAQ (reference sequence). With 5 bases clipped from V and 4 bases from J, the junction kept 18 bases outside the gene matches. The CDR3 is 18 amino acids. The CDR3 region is CASSPLRQGAFSGYGYTF. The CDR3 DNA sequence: TGTGCCAGCAGCCCCCTGCGGCAGGGGGCCTTTAGCGGCTATGGCTACACCTTC. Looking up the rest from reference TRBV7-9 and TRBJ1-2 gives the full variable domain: DTGVSQNPRHKITKRGQNVTFRCDPISEHNRLYWYRQTLGQGPEFLTYFQNEAQLEKSRLLSDRFSAERPKGSFSTLEIQRTEQGDSAMYLCASSPLRQGAFSGYGYTFGSGTRLTVV.